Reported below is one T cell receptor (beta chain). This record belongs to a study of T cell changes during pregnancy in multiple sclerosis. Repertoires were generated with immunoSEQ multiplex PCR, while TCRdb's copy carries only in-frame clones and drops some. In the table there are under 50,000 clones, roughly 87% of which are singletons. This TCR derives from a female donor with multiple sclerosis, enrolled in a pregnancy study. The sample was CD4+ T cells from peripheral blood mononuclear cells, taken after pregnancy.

The CDR3 region is CASSQGSGREHNEQFF. CDR3 coding DNA: TGCGCCAGCAGCCAAGGATCAGGTAGAGAGCACAATGAGCAGTTCTTC. The chain uses TRBV4-3 and TRBJ2-1, with D unresolved. Trimming left V 1 base short and J 5 bases short, with 15 bases between. This CDR3 comprises 16 residues. CDR1 and CDR2 (germline): LGHNA, YSLEER.